This T cell receptor beta chain stems from a study of shared clonotypes between healthy human individuals. Points from the study as a whole: Only blood was sampled; tissue repertoires likely differ. A limitation of the genetic and exposure-history diversity represented arose from few donors.

Profiling relied on immunoSEQ multiplex PCR, and the TCRdb table lists in-frame clones only, not all of them. This table has about 1 million clones, roughly 75% appearing once. On this clone: Its antigen remains unidentified.

Germline loops: CDR1 SGDLS, CDR2 YYNGEE. V lost 4 bases, J lost 5 bases, and 5 bases stayed unmatched. This CDR3 is built from 15 residues. This sequence originates from a man younger than 35 in good health. This chain connects TRBV9 to TRBJ2-2, with 10 bases fitting TRBD2. The sequenced material came from memory CD4+ T cells sorted from blood. Subset here: CD45RA-negative fraction. CDR3 DNA: TGTGCCAGCAGCCCTAGCGGGAGAGATACCGGGGAGCTGTTTTTT. Translating gives CASSPSGRDTGELFF.